These 30 T cell receptor beta chains were all obtained from the same sample, sequenced in a study of blood T cell repertoires in COVID-19. Sequencing used immunoSEQ multiplex PCR; TCRdb keeps in-frame clones, though not all of them. The data hold around 160,000 clones, with about 87% observed a single time. Sequencing was carried out using peripheral blood. Source of these receptors: a woman between 65 and 79 years old with COVID-19, enrolled during active disease.

This rearrangement joins TRBV5-4 to TRBJ1-2, with TRBD1 identical over 8 bases. This CDR3 comprises 14 residues. With 4 bases clipped from V and 8 bases from J, the junction kept 10 bases outside the gene matches. Per the germline V gene, CDR1 is SGHNT and CDR2 is YYREEE (reference sequence). The CDR3, as DNA: TGTGCCAGCAGCCCGGACAGGGACGGGCGGGGCTACACCTTC. Residues: CASSPDRDGRGYTF.

This sequence joins TRBV20-1 and TRBJ1-1, with 7 bases that match TRBD1. The CDR3 runs 10 residues. With V trimmed by 4 bases and J by 10 bases, 3 bases remained unmatched. Germline V gives CDR1 DFQATT, CDR2 SNEGSKA (reference sequence). The CDR3 protein is CSATAGGAFF. The CDR3 DNA reads TGCAGTGCTACGGCAGGGGGAGCTTTCTTT.

This chain connects TRBV15 to TRBJ1-1; the D is unclear. Trimming left V 5 bases short and J 6 bases short, with 16 bases between. The V gene's germline CDR1 is LNHNV and CDR2 YYDKDF (reference sequence). The CDR3 contains 14 residues. Written as DNA, the CDR3 is TGTGCCACCAGCCAAGGCGGGGTCCTCCCTGAAGCTTTCTTT. Amino acids: CATSQGGVLPEAFF.

CDR3 DNA sequence: TGTGCCAGTAGTCCCTCGAGCAGGGGGGCTGGAGGCTACACCTTC. As protein: CASSPSSRGAGGYTF. This sequence joins TRBV19 and TRBJ1-2; 7 nucleotides match TRBD1. V was clipped by 5 bases and J by 8 bases; unmatched bases: 14. The length of the CDR3 is 15 residues. Germline V gene sequence: CDR1 LNHDA, CDR2 SQIVND (reference sequence).

The rearrangement links TRBV28 to TRBJ1-3; D is uncertain. CDR3 length: 15 residues. V was cut by 6 bases and J by 2 bases, with 14 bases left in between. CDR1 MDHEN and CDR2 SYDVKM come from the germline V gene. The CDR3 here is CASRHGSAAGNTIYF. The CDR3 coding sequence is TGTGCCAGCAGGCACGGGAGTGCGGCTGGAAACACCATATATTTT.

Regarding this clone: The junction departs from the called germline gene at one end, perhaps through a read error. The chain has TRBV2 and TRBJ1-1; TRBD1 agrees at 8 bases. This CDR3 region has 13 residues. Looked up from germline, CDR1 is SNHLY and CDR2 is FYNNEI. The CDR3 loop is CASRDRENSEAFF. The CDR3 nucleotides are TGTGCCAGCAGGGACAGGGAGAACTCTGAAGCTTTCTTT.

The V call is TRBV5-1, the J call TRBJ2-6, with TRBD1 identical over 8 bases. The V and J ends lost 3 bases and 2 bases, in that order; junction bases with no gene match: 1. The CDR3 covers 15 residues. The germline CDR1 and CDR2 sequences are SGHRS and YFSETQ. CDR3 DNA sequence: TGCGCCAGCAGCTCAGGGGGCGCTGGGGCCAACGTCCTGACTTTC. Protein product: CASSSGGAGANVLTF.

Here the CDR3 DNA reads TGCGCCAGCAGCTTGCAGGCCTTCGGTTCTGGAAACACCATATATTTT. Translation gives CASSLQAFGSGNTIYF. V and J are TRBV5-1 and TRBJ1-3; no firm D call. The length of the CDR3 is 16 residues. Germline CDR1 reads SGHRS; CDR2 reads YFSETQ. Trimming left V 1 base short and J 1 base short, with 12 bases between.

This chain links TRBV7-9 with TRBJ2-1; 8 bases agree with TRBD1. Germline lookup yields CDR1 SEHNR and CDR2 FQNEAQ (reference sequence). The J segment lost 3 bases and the V segment lost 7 bases, leaving 5 bases of the junction unmatched. CDR3 size: 14 residues. The CDR3 spells CASNRGTGYNEQFF. In DNA, the CDR3 is TGTGCCAGCAATCGGGGGACAGGCTACAATGAGCAGTTCTTC.

The chain uses TRBV5-4 and TRBJ2-3; the match to TRBD1 covers 7 bases. With V trimmed by 0 bases and J by 2 bases, 6 bases remained unmatched. Looked up from germline, CDR1 is SGHNT and CDR2 is YYREEE (reference sequence). The CDR3 runs 16 residues. This chain's CDR3 is CASSLVLGTATDTQYF. The CDR3 coding sequence is TGTGCCAGCAGCTTGGTGTTAGGGACAGCCACAGATACGCAGTATTTT.

The table lists this clone with a count of one. For the CDR3, the DNA is TGTGCCAGCAGCTTAACTCGCAATCAGCCCCAGCATTTT. Translated: CASSLTRNQPQHF. The chain recombines TRBV7-2 with TRBJ1-5; D gene unclear. The germline gives CDR1 SGHTA, CDR2 FQGNSA. V dropped 2 bases and J dropped 2 bases, with 4 bases sitting between them. The CDR3 consists of 13 residues.

This clone has only one observation. V gene TRBV19 combines with J gene TRBJ1-3, with D possibly being TRBD1 (6 bases). Germline V CDR1 and CDR2: LNHDA, SQIVND (reference sequence). The CDR3 has 15 amino acids. Trimming took off 8 bases at V and 3 bases at J, with 17 bases between the two ends. CDR3 coding DNA: TGTGCCAGTCCTATAGGGGGGCTCGATGGAAACACCATATATTTT. It specifies CASPIGGLDGNTIYF.

V and J are TRBV5-1 and TRBJ2-3; 7 bases are a match to TRBD2. V lost 6 bases and J lost 0; bases outside the gene matches: 10. From germline, CDR1 is SGHRS and CDR2 YFSETQ. The CDR3 sequence is 16 residues long. The CDR3 sequence: CASNPGGQRSTDTQYF. In nucleotides, the CDR3 is TGCGCCAGCAACCCGGGAGGCCAGAGGAGCACAGATACGCAGTATTTT. Combining the CDR3 with reference TRBV5-1 and TRBJ2-3 gives the whole variable domain KAGVTQTPRYLIKTRGQQVTLSCSPISGHRSVSWYQQTPGQGLQFLFEYFSETQRNKGNFPGRFSGRQFSNSRSEMNVSTLELGDSALYLCASNPGGQRSTDTQYFGPGTRLTVL.

This sequence joins TRBV10-1 and TRBJ2-7; 8 bases align to TRBD1. Germline V gives CDR1 WNHNN, CDR2 SYGVQD (reference sequence). Trimming cost V 4 bases and J 0 bases; bases outside gene matches: 2. This CDR3 has 14 residues. The CDR3 protein is CASSGTGSSYEQYF. The CDR3 bases are TGCGCCAGCAGTGGGACAGGGAGCTCCTACGAGCAGTACTTC.

The chain joins TRBV27 to TRBJ1-2; possible D gene TRBD1, 5 bases. Between the trimmed V and J ends, which lost 3 bases and 4 bases, there was a span of 9 bases. There are 13 residues in the CDR3. Germline V lookup: CDR1 MNHEY, CDR2 SMNVEV (reference sequence). The CDR3 loop is CASSLYQGYGYTF. Written as DNA, the CDR3 is TGTGCCAGCAGTTTGTACCAGGGCTATGGCTACACCTTC.

The genes are TRBV13 and TRBJ2-5, with 12 bases fitting TRBD2. Germline V gene data show CDR1 as PRHDT and CDR2 as FYEKMQ (reference sequence). The CDR3 length is 18 residues. V shed 5 bases, J shed 0 bases, and the junction held 10 bases outside the gene matches. DNA for the CDR3: TGTGCCAGCAGCCCTAGCAGACTAGCGGGGGATTACCAAGAGACCCAGTACTTC. It yields the protein CASSPSRLAGDYQETQYF.

V and J are TRBV27 and TRBJ1-6; the match to TRBD1 covers 11 bases. The CDR3 loop spans 16 amino acids. J gave up 5 bases and V 5 bases, and 5 bases lay outside the gene matches. Germline V lookup: CDR1 MNHEY, CDR2 SMNVEV (reference sequence). CDR3 bases: TGTGCCAGCAGTCCCAGGACAGGGGGCAATAATTCACCCCTCCACTTT. It translates to CASSPRTGGNNSPLHF.

The genes are TRBV10-2 and TRBJ1-1; TRBD1 matches 9 bases. Unmatched junction bases numbered 3, after V lost 8 bases and J lost 2 bases. The length of the CDR3 is 13 residues. The V gene's germline CDR1 is WSHSY and CDR2 SAAADI. The CDR3 reads CASGDRANTEAFF. Here the CDR3 DNA reads TGCGCCAGCGGGGACAGGGCCAACACTGAAGCTTTCTTT.

The chain carries TRBV5-4 and TRBJ1-4, with D possibly being TRBD1 (6 bases). The V end lost 0 bases, the J end lost 6 bases, and 9 bases lay between the germline ends. There are 14 residues in the CDR3. Germline CDR1 and CDR2: SGHNT and YYREEE (reference sequence). CDR3: CASSLDRDHEKLFF. The CDR3, as DNA: TGTGCCAGCAGCTTGGACAGGGACCATGAAAAACTGTTTTTT.

This clone has only one observation. The rearrangement uses TRBV7-9 and TRBJ2-5; 7 bases are a match to TRBD2. J gave up 2 bases and V 1 base, and 10 bases lay outside the gene matches. The CDR3 is 17 residues long. In germline, CDR1 is SEHNR, CDR2 FQNEAQ (reference sequence). The CDR3 nucleotides read TGTGCCAGCAGCTTAGTTAGCATGCTAGCGGCACAAGAGACCCAGTACTTC. Translating it yields CASSLVSMLAAQETQYF.

The rearrangement links TRBV30 to TRBJ1-1; D not resolved. CDR3 length: 13 residues. CDR1 is GTSNPN and CDR2 is SVGIG in the germline V gene (reference sequence). Trimming stripped 0 bases from V and 1 base from J, with 6 bases between. CDR3 residues: CAWSVHRNTEAFF. CDR3 DNA: TGTGCCTGGAGTGTACACAGGAACACTGAAGCTTTCTTT.

The V call is TRBV28, the J call TRBJ1-1; the match to TRBD1 covers 9 bases. Losses at the gene ends were 6 bases for V and 5 bases for J; bases not matched to a gene: 4. The CDR3 loop spans 13 amino acids. Germline assignment: CDR1 MDHEN and CDR2 SYDVKM. The CDR3 nucleotides read TGTGCCAGCAGGGTACAGGGGGCAACTGAAGCTTTCTTT. Its protein is CASRVQGATEAFF.

This clone was counted once. At one boundary the junction diverges from the germline segment, which might be a read error. The chain has TRBV7-8 and TRBJ1-1; 7 nucleotides align to TRBD1. Germline CDR1 and CDR2: SGHVS and FQNEAQ. The CDR3 has 17 amino acids. The CDR3 region is CTSSLSPHSQGDTEAFF. In DNA form, the CDR3 reads TGTACCAGCAGCCTGTCGCCCCACTCCCAGGGGGACACTGAAGCTTTCTTT.

The V and J genes are TRBV19 and TRBJ1-1; D gene unclear. V was pared by 7 bases and J by 3 bases, with 18 bases between. The CDR3 loop spans 15 amino acids. CDR1 and CDR2 from the germline V gene are LNHDA and SQIVND (reference sequence). CDR3 DNA sequence: TGTGCCAGTACGCGGACCTGGAGGCAGGACACTGAAGCTTTCTTT. Translated, it gives CASTRTWRQDTEAFF. Complete variable domain (other parts from reference TRBV19 and TRBJ1-1): DGGITQSPKYLFRKEGQNVTLSCEQNLNHDAMYWYRQDPGQGLRLIYYSQIVNDFQKGDIAEGYSVSREKKESFPLTVTSAQKNPTAFYLCASTRTWRQDTEAFFGQGTRLTVV.

V usage is TRBV3-1 (or the pseudogene TRBV3-2) and J usage is TRBJ2-7; 15 bases map to TRBD2. Germline-derived CDR1 and CDR2 are LGHDT and YNNKEL (reference sequence). The CDR3 runs to 16 residues. Unmatched junction bases numbered 4, after V lost 5 bases and J lost 2 bases. The CDR3 protein is CASSFRTSGGAYEQYF. The CDR3 DNA reads as TGTGCCAGCAGCTTCCGGACTAGCGGGGGGGCCTACGAGCAGTACTTC.

This chain uses TRBV29-1 with TRBJ2-3; a weak D match, TRBD1 (5 bases). Germline CDR1 SQVTM, CDR2 ANQGSEA. V was clipped by 6 bases and J by 4 bases, with 8 bases between them. This CDR3 region has 11 residues. DNA of the CDR3: TGCAGCGTCCAACAGGCAGATACGCAGTATTTT. Its protein is CSVQQADTQYF.

V and J are TRBV28 and TRBJ2-2; maybe TRBD2 (6 bases). V dropped 4 bases and J dropped 7 bases, with 19 bases sitting between them. The germline CDR1 and CDR2 sequences are MDHEN and SYDVKM. This CDR3 spans 16 amino acids. CDR3 region: CASSSTPGTPRGELFF. In DNA form, the CDR3 reads TGTGCCAGCAGTTCTACACCCGGGACTCCCCGCGGGGAGCTGTTTTTT.

The chain carries TRBV28 and TRBJ1-2; TRBD1 matches 7 bases. V shed 8 bases and J 7 bases; nucleotides not matched to a gene: 10. CDR1 is MDHEN, CDR2 SYDVKM, per germline. The CDR3 runs to 13 residues. CDR3: CASRKTGLVGYTF. The CDR3 nucleotides are TGTGCCAGCCGAAAGACAGGGTTGGTTGGCTACACCTTC.

This chain links TRBV2 with TRBJ2-1, with 10 bases identical to TRBD2. V dropped 2 bases and J dropped 4; count of bases not matched to a gene: 2. Germline values: CDR1 SNHLY, CDR2 FYNNEI. The CDR3 runs to 15 residues. CDR3 in DNA: TGTGCCAGCAGTGAACTAGCGGGGGAGTACAATGAGCAGTTCTTC. Its protein product is CASSELAGEYNEQFF.

This chain uses TRBV5-1 with TRBJ1-1, with D unresolved. CDR1 is SGHRS and CDR2 is YFSETQ in the germline V gene. V was clipped by 1 base and J by 3 bases, with 7 bases between them. This CDR3 has 13 residues. CDR3 nucleotide sequence: TGCGCCAGCAGCTTGAGCATTGACACTGAAGCTTTCTTT. Translating it yields CASSLSIDTEAFF. The variable domain in full, completed from reference TRBV5-1 and TRBJ1-1, reads KAGVTQTPRYLIKTRGQQVTLSCSPISGHRSVSWYQQTPGQGLQFLFEYFSETQRNKGNFPGRFSGRQFSNSRSEMNVSTLELGDSALYLCASSLSIDTEAFFGQGTRLTVV.